The next 25 T cell receptor beta chains were all read from a single sample in a study of intratumoral heterogeneity in liver cancer. The table came from immunoSEQ multiplex PCR; TCRdb's copy has only in-frame clones and leaves some out. The sample lists around 6,400 clones, about 50% occurring once. Tumour samples came from separate, distinct regions of the hepatocellular carcinoma nodule. Sequenced here: tumor tissue, sampled before any cancer treatment. Every receptor here comes from a man in his 70s with hepatocellular carcinoma.

This clone turned up a few times. The J gene is TRBJ1-1, the V gene TRBV3-1 (or the pseudogene TRBV3-2); 7 bases are a match to TRBD1. The CDR3 has 17 amino acids. Losses at the gene ends were 0 bases for V and 0 bases for J; bases not matched to a gene: 7. CDR1 is LGHDT and CDR2 is YNNKEL in the germline V gene (reference sequence). The CDR3 DNA sequence: TGTGCCAGCAGCCAAGATCCGAGGGGGCAGCTGAACACTGAAGCTTTCTTT. It specifies CASSQDPRGQLNTEAFF.

The V gene is TRBV5-4, the J gene TRBJ1-1; D call uncertain. There are 17 residues in the CDR3. Germline CDR1 reads SGHNT; CDR2 reads YYREEE (reference sequence). Trimming took 1 base from V and 0 from J, leaving 16 bases between them. Written as DNA, the CDR3 is TGTGCCAGCAGCTTGAGTCTAGGGTACAACATGAACACTGAAGCTTTCTTT. Translation gives CASSLSLGYNMNTEAFF.

CDR3 sequence (DNA): TGTGCCAGCTCACCAACTCGAGAGACCCAGTACTTC. As protein: CASSPTRETQYF. This chain uses TRBV18 with TRBJ2-5; no clear D gene. The CDR3 totals 12 residues. The V end was cut by 2 bases, the J end by 4 bases, with 5 bases between. Germline CDR1 is KGHSH and CDR2 is LQKENI.

J is TRBJ1-2 and V is TRBV6-5, with D possibly matching TRBD1 (5 bases). CDR3 length: 12 amino acids. V shed 6 bases and J shed 8 bases, with 13 bases lying between them. Germline CDR1 and CDR2: MNHEY and SVGAGI. CDR3: CASSEWGIGYTF. The CDR3 DNA sequence: TGTGCCAGCAGCGAGTGGGGGATCGGCTACACCTTC.

In its sample, this clone was seen a few times. The V gene is TRBV7-9, the J gene TRBJ1-6, with TRBD1 matching 10 bases. The trim removed 0 bases at V and 8 bases at J, leaving 1 base unmatched. CDR3 length equals 15 residues. From germline, CDR1 is SEHNR and CDR2 FQNEAQ (reference sequence). The chain's CDR3 is CASSLAGQGHSPLHF. The DNA for the CDR3 is TGTGCCAGCAGCTTAGCGGGACAGGGGCATTCACCCCTCCACTTT.

This chain connects TRBV1 to TRBJ1-5; the tabulated D call, TRBD1, remains unverified against the DNA. TRBV1 is annotated as a pseudogene. This CDR3 is 18 amino acids long. In DNA form, the CDR3 reads TGCACCAGCAGCCCCGGACAGGGGGCCTCCTACGGGAATCAGCCCCAGCATTTT. Translated, it gives CTSSPGQGASYGNQPQHF.

This sequence joins TRBV5-1 and TRBJ1-2; 8 nucleotides line up with TRBD1. CDR1 is SGHRS, CDR2 YFSETQ, per germline. The ends lost 6 bases at V and 0 bases at J; junction bases unmatched: 7. There are 15 residues in the CDR3. CDR3 DNA sequence: TGCGCCAGCACACCGACAGGGGTTCCTAACTATGGCTACACCTTC. It is translated as CASTPTGVPNYGYTF. Looking up the rest from reference TRBV5-1 and TRBJ1-2 gives the full variable domain: KAGVTQTPRYLIKTRGQQVTLSCSPISGHRSVSWYQQTPGQGLQFLFEYFSETQRNKGNFPGRFSGRQFSNSRSEMNVSTLELGDSALYLCASTPTGVPNYGYTFGSGTRLTVV.

The chain's CDR3 is CASSARAGRSTYGYTF. Written as DNA, the CDR3 is TGTGCCAGCAGTGCCCGGGCAGGGCGATCTACCTATGGCTACACCTTC. The V and J genes are TRBV2 and TRBJ1-2, with D possibly TRBD1 on 5 matching bases. CDR3 size: 16 residues. Germline V gene data show CDR1 as SNHLY and CDR2 as FYNNEI. Trimming took off 4 bases at V and 4 bases at J, with 19 bases between the two ends.

The chain recombines TRBV6-5 with TRBJ1-3; no clear D gene. This CDR3 contains 14 residues. The germline CDR1 and CDR2 sequences are MNHEY and SVGAGI. Trimming removed 2 bases at V and 2 bases at J, with 7 bases between. The CDR3 DNA sequence: TGTGCCAGCAGTTACGCGGTACCTGGAAACACCATATATTTT. Amino acid sequence: CASSYAVPGNTIYF.

V gene TRBV6-6 combines with J gene TRBJ2-3; 8 bases agree with TRBD1. From germline, CDR1 is MNHNY and CDR2 SVGAGI (reference sequence). CDR3 length: 15 amino acids. J gave up 0 bases and V 5 bases, and 4 bases lay outside the gene matches. CDR3 DNA: TGTGCCAGCAGTGCCCAGGGGGCTAGCACAGATACGCAGTATTTT. It is translated as CASSAQGASTDTQYF.

The genes are TRBV29-1 and TRBJ1-4; 11 nucleotides agree with TRBD1. Germline CDR1 reads SQVTM; CDR2 reads ANQGSEA. CDR3 length equals 15 residues. V lost 6 bases, J lost 7 bases, and 10 bases stayed unmatched. The CDR3, as DNA: TGCAGCGTAGCCACCGGGACAGGGGGTGGTGAAAAACTGTTTTTT. Protein product: CSVATGTGGGEKLFF.

J is TRBJ2-2 and V is TRBV2, with TRBD1 identical over 9 bases. Losses at the gene ends were 7 bases for V and 6 bases for J; bases not matched to a gene: 9. The CDR3 has 15 amino acids. Germline V gives CDR1 SNHLY, CDR2 FYNNEI. CDR3 nucleotide sequence: TGTGCCAGCAAGGAGGGACAGGGTAGGGCCGGGGAGCTGTTTTTT. Translated: CASKEGQGRAGELFF.

The chain uses TRBV29-1 and TRBJ2-7; possible D gene TRBD2, 6 bases. The V end lost 6 bases, the J end lost 2 bases, and 11 bases lay between the germline ends. Germline V lookup: CDR1 SQVTM, CDR2 ANQGSEA. The CDR3 spans 12 residues. CDR3 in DNA: TGCAGCGTCTCCGCGGGGCCCTACGAGCAGTACTTC. It is translated as CSVSAGPYEQYF.

This clone showed up just once. The rearrangement uses TRBV19 and TRBJ1-2; D is unclear. The CDR3 length is 16 residues. The germline V gene encodes CDR1 LNHDA and CDR2 SQIVND (reference sequence). The ends were cut back, 3 bases at V and 1 base at J, with 15 bases in the middle. CDR3 in DNA: TGTGCCAGTAGTATGATTCGCCAGACCCTTAACTATGGCTACACCTTC. Protein sequence: CASSMIRQTLNYGYTF. The variable domain in full, with the rest retrieved from reference TRBV19 and TRBJ1-2, is DGGITQSPKYLFRKEGQNVTLSCEQNLNHDAMYWYRQDPGQGLRLIYYSQIVNDFQKGDIAEGYSVSREKKESFPLTVTSAQKNPTAFYLCASSMIRQTLNYGYTFGSGTRLTVV.

This clone has more than one count but fewer than ten. The chain uses TRBV6-2 or TRBV6-3 and TRBJ2-7; the D gene is possibly TRBD1 (6 bases). The CDR3 extends over 14 amino acids. Looked up from germline, CDR1 is MNHEY and CDR2 is SVGEGT. V was clipped by 8 bases and J by 4 bases, with 18 bases between them. CDR3: CASRRTAITYEQYF. The CDR3 region has the DNA TGTGCCAGCCGCCGGACAGCGATTACGTACGAGCAGTACTTC.

The chain carries TRBV15 and TRBJ2-3, with a possible D match to TRBD1 (6 bases). The CDR3 totals 16 residues. The V end lost 0 bases, the J end lost 6 bases, and 16 bases lay between the germline ends. Looked up from germline, CDR1 is LNHNV and CDR2 is YYDKDF (reference sequence). CDR3 protein: CATSRDLWTARDTQYF. Here the CDR3 DNA reads TGTGCCACCAGCAGAGATTTGTGGACAGCCAGGGATACGCAGTATTTT.

V gene TRBV12-5 combines with J gene TRBJ1-5, with 8 bases aligning to TRBD1. The germline CDR1 and CDR2 sequences are LGHNT and FRNRAP. This CDR3 spans 13 amino acids. The V segment lost 7 bases and the J segment 6 bases; nucleotides outside the gene matches: 5. CDR3 coding DNA: TGTGCTAGTGCCCTGGACAGGGTTCAGCCCCAGCATTTT. Protein product: CASALDRVQPQHF.

The V call is TRBV7-2, the J call TRBJ2-7, with a possible D match to TRBD2 (5 bases). Germline V CDR1 and CDR2: SGHTA, FQGNSA. V lost 1 base and J lost 3, with 13 bases in between. This CDR3 contains 15 residues. CDR3 residues: CASSLVDGGFYEQYF. In nucleotides, the CDR3 is TGTGCCAGCAGCTTAGTGGACGGAGGATTCTACGAGCAGTACTTC.

J is TRBJ1-1 and V is TRBV9; D remains ambiguous. V lost 3 bases and J lost 0, with 6 bases in between. Germline CDR1 SGDLS, CDR2 YYNGEE. The CDR3 sequence is 13 residues long. The CDR3, as DNA: TGTGCCAGCAGCGATCCGCTGAACACTGAAGCTTTCTTT. As protein: CASSDPLNTEAFF.

The gene calls are TRBV12-3 or TRBV12-4 and TRBJ1-6; the D is unclear. The CDR3 covers 12 residues. V was trimmed by 6 bases and J by 9 bases, leaving 9 bases between them. CDR3 region: CASSFLASPLHF. Here the CDR3 DNA reads TGTGCCAGCAGCTTCCTGGCTTCACCCCTCCACTTT.

The count of this clone is one. The chain combines TRBV4-1 with TRBJ1-4, with 11 bases that match TRBD1. This CDR3 has 16 residues. Germline V CDR1 and CDR2: MGHRA, YSYEKL. V shed 4 bases, J shed 7 bases, and the junction held 8 bases outside the gene matches. CDR3 protein: CASSLVWDRGVEKLFF. The CDR3 nucleotides read TGCGCCAGCAGCCTGGTATGGGACAGGGGGGTTGAAAAACTGTTTTTT.

The chain recombines TRBV28 with TRBJ2-7; D tentatively fits TRBD1 or TRBD2 (5 bases each). Trimming cost V 2 bases and J 2 bases, with 10 bases left between them. Germline assignment: CDR1 MDHEN and CDR2 SYDVKM. The CDR3 runs 14 residues. CDR3 bases: TGTGCCAGCAGTTTAGACAAGGGACCCTACGAGCAGTACGTC. Translated, it gives CASSLDKGPYEQYV.

This sequence joins TRBV28 and TRBJ2-5; D is unclear. V was cut by 7 bases and J by 5 bases, with 26 bases left in between. From germline, CDR1 is MDHEN and CDR2 SYDVKM. The CDR3 has 17 amino acids. CDR3 nucleotide sequence: TGTGCCAGCATGCTCCTCTTTCCCCCGGGTGCCGTGGAGACCCAGTACTTC. Translated: CASMLLFPPGAVETQYF.

The chain carries TRBV5-6 and TRBJ2-1, with D uncertain. CDR3 length equals 16 residues. The germline V gene encodes CDR1 SGHDT and CDR2 YYEEEE. V lost 4 bases to trimming and J lost 5 bases, with 19 bases between them. CDR3 in amino acids: CASSELKGRTNNEQFF. The CDR3, as DNA: TGTGCCAGCAGCGAATTGAAGGGCCGGACGAACAATGAGCAGTTCTTC.

The chain has TRBV19 and TRBJ2-1; D gene uncertain. V was trimmed by 1 base and J by 7 bases, leaving 5 bases between them. CDR1 is LNHDA, CDR2 SQIVND, per germline (reference sequence). This CDR3 has 12 amino acids. In DNA form, the CDR3 reads TGTGCCAGTAGTATAGTGAGGAATGAGCAGTTCTTC. It yields the protein CASSIVRNEQFF.